The 12 T cell receptor beta chains reported below all come from one sample, sequenced in a study of blood T cell repertoires in COVID-19. Sequencing was performed with immunoSEQ multiplex PCR; in TCRdb, only in-frame clones are kept and a portion is missing. The sample has approximately 250,000 clones, roughly 88% seen once; the top ten hold around 3%. Sequences were obtained from PBMCs or T cells enriched from blood (not recorded which). These receptor sequences come from a woman in her 40s who had been exposed to COVID-19.

V gene TRBV28 combines with J gene TRBJ2-7; 9 nucleotides agree with TRBD1. Germline CDR1 is MDHEN and CDR2 is SYDVKM. J lost 3 bases, V lost 2 bases, and 11 bases had no gene match. The CDR3 length is 17 residues. Here the CDR3 reads CASSLPKQGAPNYEQYF. In DNA, the CDR3 is TGTGCCAGCAGTTTACCCAAACAGGGGGCGCCTAACTACGAGCAGTACTTC.

The chain employs TRBV7-3 and TRBJ2-5; D is ambiguous. The CDR3 has 16 residues. Germline CDR1 and CDR2: SGHTA and FQGTGA. V was shortened by 5 bases and J by 4 bases, with 20 bases between the two germline ends. CDR3 sequence reads: CASSLSRIGGRETQYF. The DNA for the CDR3 is TGTGCCAGCAGCCTCAGCCGGATTGGCGGAAGAGAGACCCAGTACTTC.

The chain has TRBV11-2 and TRBJ2-1; TRBD2 matches at 13 bases. Per germline, CDR1 SGHAT and CDR2 FQNNGV. J lost 5 bases, V lost 5 bases, and 3 bases had no gene match. CDR3 length: 15 amino acids. The CDR3 loop reads CASSRGLAGNNEQFF. Written as DNA, the CDR3 is TGTGCCAGCAGCCGGGGACTAGCGGGAAACAATGAGCAGTTCTTC.

V is TRBV4-1 and J is TRBJ2-2; a possible D gene is TRBD2 (5 bases). CDR3 length: 14 amino acids. V was trimmed by 4 bases and J by 5 bases, leaving 11 bases between them. CDR1 and CDR2 (germline): MGHRA, YSYEKL. This CDR3 is CASSRPGGTGELFF. The DNA for the CDR3 is TGCGCCAGCAGCCGACCAGGAGGAACCGGGGAGCTGTTTTTT.

V gene TRBV7-2 combines with J gene TRBJ2-1, with D maybe TRBD2 (6 bases). This CDR3 is built from 15 residues. The germline V gene has CDR1 SGHTA and CDR2 FQGNSA. The ends were cut back, 3 bases at V and 3 bases at J, with 12 bases in the middle. The CDR3 region has the DNA TGTGCCAGCAGCTTCACCGGGAGCCGCTACAATGAGCAGTTCTTC. As protein: CASSFTGSRYNEQFF.

V and J are TRBV7-9 and TRBJ1-1; D unresolved. The CDR3 runs to 16 residues. V lost 5 bases and J 0 bases, leaving 16 bases between the germline ends. The germline CDR1 and CDR2 sequences are SEHNR and FQNEAQ (reference sequence). The CDR3 coding sequence is TGTGCCAGCAGCGCGATACTTTATGATGTGAACACTGAAGCTTTCTTT. Translating gives CASSAILYDVNTEAFF.

The rearrangement joins TRBV6-2 or TRBV6-3 to TRBJ1-5; possibly TRBD1 for D (5 bases). Trimming cost V 2 bases and J 7 bases, with 18 bases left between them. The CDR3 consists of 16 residues. The germline V gene has CDR1 MNHEY and CDR2 SVGEGT. The CDR3 loop is CASSYLPETAKQPQHF. The CDR3 region has the DNA TGTGCCAGCAGTTACCTTCCGGAGACAGCGAAGCAGCCCCAGCATTTT.

The genes are TRBV28 and TRBJ2-3; D perhaps matches TRBD1 (5 bases). The CDR3 has 12 residues. The V end was cut by 7 bases, the J end by 2 bases, with 7 bases between. CDR1 is MDHEN and CDR2 is SYDVKM in the germline V gene. CDR3 coding DNA: TGTGCCAGCAAGGGGAACACAGATACGCAGTATTTT. Translating it yields CASKGNTDTQYF.

The chain is built from TRBV18 and TRBJ1-1, with a tentative D call TRBD1 (6 bases). V lost 3 bases and J 1 base, leaving 18 bases between the germline ends. The CDR3 covers 17 residues. Per germline, CDR1 KGHSH and CDR2 LQKENI. As DNA, the CDR3 is TGTGCCAGCTCACCGAGTTATACAGGGAAGAAGAACACTGAAGCTTTCTTT. Protein sequence: CASSPSYTGKKNTEAFF.

The CDR3 nucleotides are TGCGCCAGCAGCGGACCGGGAGGTACGCAGTATTTT. Translating gives CASSGPGGTQYF. The chain has TRBV4-3 and TRBJ2-3, with 7 bases that match TRBD2. This CDR3 spans 12 amino acids. Germline values: CDR1 LGHNA, CDR2 YSLEER. The V gene end was trimmed by 5 bases and the J gene end by 8 bases; junction bases not matched to a gene: 4.

The chain joins TRBV7-9 to TRBJ1-2; D is possibly TRBD1 (5 bases). V shed 0 bases and J shed 5 bases, with 16 bases lying between them. Germline CDR1 reads SEHNR; CDR2 reads FQNEAQ (reference sequence). The CDR3 has 16 residues. This chain's CDR3 is CASSLALGREGYGYTF. CDR3 sequence (DNA): TGTGCCAGCAGCTTAGCGCTCGGCAGGGAAGGATATGGCTACACCTTC.

The CDR3 region has the DNA TGTGCCAGCAGTTTGCGGCGACAGATGCCGAACACTGAAGCTTTCTTT. Its protein product is CASSLRRQMPNTEAFF. The gene calls are TRBV28 and TRBJ1-1, with a possible D match to TRBD1 (5 bases). Germline V gives CDR1 MDHEN, CDR2 SYDVKM. This CDR3 is 16 amino acids long. Trimming removed 3 bases from V and 1 base from J, with 15 bases in between.